This T cell receptor (beta chain) was captured in a study of radiation and T cells in renal cell carcinoma. General study points: From baseline, blood top tumor clonotypes peaked at 2 weeks post-radiation. Baseline intratumoral clonotype presence is unknown without pretreatment biopsies.

The junction had 7 bases not matched to a gene; V was cut back by 4 bases and J by 5 bases. Per germline, CDR1 SGHDT and CDR2 YYEEEE. This CDR3 is 15 amino acids long. As concerns this clone: Antigen: not known.

Time point of the sample: baseline pretreatment blood. Indicated treatment: 15 Gy SBRT to primary tumor, nephrectomy 4 weeks later. Blood was sampled at baseline, 2 weeks and 4 weeks after SBRT. This renal cell carcinoma was of the clear cell type. Assay: immunoSEQ multiplex PCR; the TCRdb copy retains only in-frame clones and omits some. This repertoire shows about 140,000 clones, roughly 83% found once; its top ten account for roughly a quarter. The chain has TRBV5-6 and TRBJ1-5, with 9 bases lining up with TRBD1. This receptor was taken from a woman aged 45-65 years with renal cell carcinoma. Material: blood, obtained from a patient whose treatment included radiotherapy and nephrectomy. CDR3 sequence: CASSRKTGGDQPQHF. CDR3 nucleotide sequence: TGTGCCAGCAGCAGAAAGACAGGGGGTGATCAGCCCCAGCATTTT.